The subject of this entry is one TCR beta chain. What it binds is not known. TCRdb's table, derived via immunoSEQ multiplex PCR, lists solely in-frame clones and lacks some. The profile shows roughly 53,000 clones, 70% to 85% of them singletons. The record originates from a study of OX40 agonist ivuxolimab in advanced cancers. V lost 4 bases, J lost 2 bases, and 9 bases lay in between. The germline gives CDR1 SGDLS, CDR2 YYNGEE. This CDR3 comprises 13 residues. Study-wide results and caveats: There were, on average, more expanded clones in CD8+ T cells than in CD4+.

The starting material was CD4+ or CD8+ T cells sorted from blood, obtained in a trial of the OX40 agonist ivuxolimab. The clonotype originates from an adult with an advanced solid tumor such as melanoma, head and neck, liver or kidney cancer. The genes are TRBV9 and TRBJ2-5, with D unresolved. CDR3 in amino acids: CASSPHTQETQYF. The CDR3 region has the DNA TGTGCCAGCAGCCCCCACACTCAAGAGACCCAGTACTTC.